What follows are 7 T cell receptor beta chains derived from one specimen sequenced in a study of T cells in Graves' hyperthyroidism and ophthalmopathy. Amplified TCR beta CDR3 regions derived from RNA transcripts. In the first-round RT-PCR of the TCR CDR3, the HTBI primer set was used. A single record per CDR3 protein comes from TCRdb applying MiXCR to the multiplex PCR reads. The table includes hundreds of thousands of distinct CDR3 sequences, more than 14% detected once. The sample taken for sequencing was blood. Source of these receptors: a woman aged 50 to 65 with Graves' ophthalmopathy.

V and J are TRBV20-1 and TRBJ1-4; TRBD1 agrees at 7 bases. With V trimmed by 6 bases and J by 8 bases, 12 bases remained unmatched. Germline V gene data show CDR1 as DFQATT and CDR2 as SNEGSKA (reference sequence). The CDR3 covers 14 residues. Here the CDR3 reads CSAQNAGGVEKLFF. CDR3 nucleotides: TGCAGTGCCCAAAACGCAGGGGGTGTAGAAAAACTGTTTTTT.

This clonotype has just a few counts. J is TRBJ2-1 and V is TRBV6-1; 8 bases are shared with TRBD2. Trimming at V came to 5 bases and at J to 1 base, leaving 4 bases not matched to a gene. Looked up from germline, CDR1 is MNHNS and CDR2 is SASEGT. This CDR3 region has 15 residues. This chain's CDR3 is CASSTGLVSYNEQFF. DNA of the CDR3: TGTGCCAGCAGTACGGGACTAGTTTCCTACAATGAGCAGTTCTTC.

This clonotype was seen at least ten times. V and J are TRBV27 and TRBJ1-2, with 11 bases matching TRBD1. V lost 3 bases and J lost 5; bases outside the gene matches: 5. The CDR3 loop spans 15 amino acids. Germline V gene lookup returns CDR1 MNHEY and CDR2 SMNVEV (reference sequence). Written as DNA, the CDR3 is TGTGCCAGCAGTTTTCGCGGACAGGGGGCGTATGGCTACACCTTC. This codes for CASSFRGQGAYGYTF.

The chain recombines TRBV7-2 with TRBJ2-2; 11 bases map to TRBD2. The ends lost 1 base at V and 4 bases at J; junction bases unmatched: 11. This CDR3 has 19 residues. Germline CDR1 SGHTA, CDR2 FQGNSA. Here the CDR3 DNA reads TGTGCCAGCAGCTTAGAGGGGGCCTGGGGGACTAGCGGCACCGGGGAGCTGTTTTTT. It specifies CASSLEGAWGTSGTGELFF.

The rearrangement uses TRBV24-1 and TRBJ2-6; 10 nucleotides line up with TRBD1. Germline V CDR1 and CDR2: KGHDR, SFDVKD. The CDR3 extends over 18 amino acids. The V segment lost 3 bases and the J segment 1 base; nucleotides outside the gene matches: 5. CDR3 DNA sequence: TGTGCCACCAGTGATGCTGGACAGGGGGTATCTGGGGCCAACGTCCTGACTTTC. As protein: CATSDAGQGVSGANVLTF.

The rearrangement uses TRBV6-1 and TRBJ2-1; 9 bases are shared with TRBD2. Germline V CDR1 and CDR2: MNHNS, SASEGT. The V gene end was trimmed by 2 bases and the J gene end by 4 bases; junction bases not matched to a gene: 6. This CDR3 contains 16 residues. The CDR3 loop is CASSERAGGPYNEQFF. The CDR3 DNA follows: TGTGCCAGCAGTGAACGGGCGGGAGGGCCGTACAATGAGCAGTTCTTC.

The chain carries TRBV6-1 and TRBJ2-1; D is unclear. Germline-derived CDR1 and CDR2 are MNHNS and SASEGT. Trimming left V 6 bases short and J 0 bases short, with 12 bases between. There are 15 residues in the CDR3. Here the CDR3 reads CASRETPSSYNEQFF. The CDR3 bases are TGTGCCAGCAGGGAGACTCCGAGCTCCTACAATGAGCAGTTCTTC.